The T cell receptor beta chain under discussion was sequenced for a study of blood T cell repertoires in COVID-19. Study at large: Spain, Italy and the United States supplied samples that represented acute and convalescent COVID-19. The cDNA or gDNA used as material had been derived from T cells, B-cell-depleted T cells, or PBMCs.

Germline lookup yields CDR1 SGHTA and CDR2 FQGNSA. Trimming left V 5 bases short and J 6 bases short, with 15 bases between. The CDR3 runs to 14 residues. Clones were sequenced by immunoSEQ multiplex PCR, and TCRdb holds only the in-frame ones, with some missing. The repertoire holds 120,000 to 150,000 clones, with around 84% as singletons. This clone was seen only a few times. Input material: peripheral blood. The sequence was collected from a man in his sixties with active or convalescent COVID-19. The gene calls are TRBV7-2 and TRBJ2-3; D gene ambiguous. The DNA of the CDR3 is TGTGCCAGCAGCAGTAGCCCCAGCCAGGATACGCAGTATTTT. Its translation is CASSSSPSQDTQYF.